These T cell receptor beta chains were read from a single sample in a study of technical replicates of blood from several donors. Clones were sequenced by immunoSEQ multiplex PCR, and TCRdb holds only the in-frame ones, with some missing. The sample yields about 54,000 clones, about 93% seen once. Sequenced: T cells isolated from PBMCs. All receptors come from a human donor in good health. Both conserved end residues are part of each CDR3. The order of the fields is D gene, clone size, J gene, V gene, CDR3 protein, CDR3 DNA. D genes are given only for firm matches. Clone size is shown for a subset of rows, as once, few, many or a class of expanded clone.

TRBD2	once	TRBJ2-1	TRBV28	CASSPITSGTYNEQFF	TGTGCCAGCAGCCCTATTACTAGCGGGACTTACAATGAGCAGTTCTTC
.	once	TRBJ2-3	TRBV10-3	CAISGGNTQYF	TGTGCCATCAGTGGCGGCAATACGCAGTATTTT
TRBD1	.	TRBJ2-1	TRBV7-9	CARDRVGYNEQFF	TGTGCCCGCGACAGGGTTGGATACAATGAGCAGTTCTTC
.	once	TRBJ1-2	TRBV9	CASSEGGPQGYTF	TGTGCCAGCAGCGAGGGGGGGCCCCAGGGCTACACCTTC
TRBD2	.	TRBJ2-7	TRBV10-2	CASSTGLAGIYEQYF	TGCGCCAGCAGCACGGGACTAGCGGGGATTTACGAGCAGTACTTC
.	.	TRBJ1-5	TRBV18	CASSLNFEGGNGNNQPQHF	TGTGCCAGCTCACTAAATTTCGAGGGAGGGAATGGAAACAATCAGCCCCAGCATTTT
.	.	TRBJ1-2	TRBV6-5	CASSYSPPSYGYTF	TGTGCCAGCAGTTACTCCCCCCCCAGCTATGGCTACACCTTC
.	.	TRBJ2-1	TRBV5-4	CASSSKAGGGEQFF	TGTGCCAGCAGCTCCAAAGCCGGTGGCGGGGAGCAGTTCTTC
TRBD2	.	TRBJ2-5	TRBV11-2	CASSSGLAIQTQYF	TGTGCCAGCAGCTCGGGACTAGCGATTCAGACCCAGTACTTC
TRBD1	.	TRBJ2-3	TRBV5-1	CASSLGQGADTQYF	TGCGCCAGCAGCTTGGGACAGGGGGCAGATACGCAGTATTTT
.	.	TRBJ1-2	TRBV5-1	CASSLPSDYYGYTF	TGCGCCAGCAGCTTGCCGTCAGACTACTATGGCTACACCTTC
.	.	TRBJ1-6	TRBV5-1	CASSLESSTGRNNSPLHF	TGCGCCAGCAGCTTGGAATCCTCAACGGGTAGGAATAATTCACCCCTCCACTTT
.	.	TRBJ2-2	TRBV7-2	CASSPTRGGTGELFF	TGTGCCAGCAGCCCTACTAGGGGGGGCACCGGGGAGCTGTTTTTT
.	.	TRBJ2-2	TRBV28	CASRGQINTGELFF	TGTGCCAGCAGGGGACAAATAAACACCGGGGAGCTGTTTTTT
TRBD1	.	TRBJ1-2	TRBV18	CASSLATGEGYTF	TGTGCCAGCTCACTTGCGACAGGGGAGGGCTACACCTTC
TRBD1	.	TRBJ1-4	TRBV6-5	CASSSQGAGEKLFF	TGTGCCAGCAGTTCTCAGGGGGCGGGCGAAAAACTGTTTTTT
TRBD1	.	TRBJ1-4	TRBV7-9	CASSLALQGTNEKLFF	TGTGCCAGCAGCTTAGCGTTACAGGGGACTAATGAAAAACTGTTTTTT
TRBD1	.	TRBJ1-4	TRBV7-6	CASSHRLSGQANEKLFF	TGTGCCAGCAGCCACCGCCTCTCGGGACAGGCAAATGAAAAACTGTTTTTT
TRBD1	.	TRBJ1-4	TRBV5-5	CASSLLTEKDRGKLFF	TGTGCCAGCAGCCTACTAACCGAAAAGGACAGGGGAAAACTGTTTTTT
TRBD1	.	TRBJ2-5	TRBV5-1	CASSIGQGGETQYF	TGCGCCAGCAGCATAGGACAGGGTGGAGAGACCCAGTACTTC
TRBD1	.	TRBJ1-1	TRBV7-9	CASSLGDRGLSDEAFF	TGTGCCAGCAGCTTAGGGGACAGGGGACTCAGCGATGAAGCTTTCTTT
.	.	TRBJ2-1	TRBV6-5	CASGANNEQFF	TGTGCCAGCGGGGCAAACAATGAGCAGTTCTTC
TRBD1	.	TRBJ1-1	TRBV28	CAIQKQGARAEAFF	TGTGCCATTCAGAAACAGGGGGCGAGGGCTGAAGCTTTCTTT
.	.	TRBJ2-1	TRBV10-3	CAISESLTSRDNEQFF	TGTGCCATCAGTGAGTCATTGACTAGTCGGGACAATGAGCAGTTCTTC
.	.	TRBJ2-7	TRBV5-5	CASSWTHSSYEQYF	TGTGCCAGCAGCTGGACACACAGCTCCTACGAGCAGTACTTC
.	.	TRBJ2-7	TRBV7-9	CASSLGTVYEQYF	TGTGCCAGCAGCTTAGGGACAGTCTACGAGCAGTACTTC
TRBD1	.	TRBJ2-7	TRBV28	CASSLHDRGAVF	TGTGCCAGCAGTTTACATGACAGGGGCGCCGTCTTC
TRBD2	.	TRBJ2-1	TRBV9	CASSVAGLAFFNEQFF	TGTGCCAGCAGCGTTGCGGGACTAGCTTTCTTTAATGAGCAGTTCTTC
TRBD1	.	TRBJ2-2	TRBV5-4	CASGRGRVDVAGELFF	TGTGCCAGCGGAAGGGGGCGGGTGGATGTCGCCGGGGAGCTGTTTTTT
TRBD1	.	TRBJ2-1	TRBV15	CATSRSDRGYNEQFF	TGTGCCACCAGCAGGTCGGACAGGGGATACAATGAGCAGTTCTTC
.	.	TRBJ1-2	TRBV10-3	CAITEPGGYGYTF	TGTGCCATCACTGAACCCGGTGGCTATGGCTACACCTTC
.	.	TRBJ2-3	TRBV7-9	CASSTGLRGSTDTQYF	TGTGCCAGCAGCACTGGATTGCGCGGGAGCACAGATACGCAGTATTTT
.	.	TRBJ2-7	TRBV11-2	CASSLTISASSYEQYF	TGTGCCAGCAGCTTAACAATAAGCGCTAGCTCCTACGAGCAGTACTTC
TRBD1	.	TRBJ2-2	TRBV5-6	CASSLAGQGARYGELFF	TGTGCCAGCAGCTTGGCAGGACAGGGGGCACGGTACGGGGAGCTGTTTTTT
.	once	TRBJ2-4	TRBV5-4	CASSSTGAKNIQYF	TGTGCCAGCAGCTCAACAGGGGCCAAAAACATTCAGTACTTC
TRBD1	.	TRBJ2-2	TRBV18	CASSPIGTGPDAGELFF	TGTGCCAGCTCACCTATAGGGACAGGGCCAGACGCCGGGGAGCTGTTTTTT
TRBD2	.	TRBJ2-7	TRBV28	CASSDLAGNYEQYF	TGTGCCAGCAGCGACCTAGCGGGAAACTACGAGCAGTACTTC
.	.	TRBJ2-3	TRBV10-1	CASSEGSTPDTQYF	TGCGCCAGCAGTGAGGGCAGTACCCCAGATACGCAGTATTTT
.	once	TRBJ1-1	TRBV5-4	CASSFSAGEARSEAFF	TGTGCCAGCAGCTTCTCCGCTGGCGAGGCGAGGAGTGAAGCTTTCTTT
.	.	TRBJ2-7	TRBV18	CASSDRYEQYF	TGTGCCAGCTCCGACAGGTACGAGCAGTACTTC
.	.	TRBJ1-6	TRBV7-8	CASSYDPGINSPLHF	TGTGCCAGCAGCTACGATCCGGGTATTAATTCACCCCTCCACTTT
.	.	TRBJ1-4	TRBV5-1	CASSSTRGRNEKLFF	TGCGCCAGCAGCTCAACCAGGGGAAGAAATGAAAAACTGTTTTTT
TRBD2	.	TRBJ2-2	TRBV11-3	CASSSGRFGPNTGELFF	TGTGCCAGCAGCTCCGGGAGGTTCGGGCCGAACACCGGGGAGCTGTTTTTT
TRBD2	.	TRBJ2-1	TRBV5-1	CASRFREGVNEQFF	TGCGCCAGCAGGTTCCGGGAGGGTGTCAATGAGCAGTTCTTC
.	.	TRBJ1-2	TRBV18	CASSALTDNYGYTF	TGTGCCAGCTCAGCACTGACAGATAACTATGGCTACACCTTC
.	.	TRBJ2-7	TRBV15	CATSRDYGQNYEQYF	TGTGCCACCAGCAGAGATTACGGACAGAACTACGAGCAGTACTTC
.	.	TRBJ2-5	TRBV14	CASSQVASWRETQYF	TGTGCCAGCAGCCAAGTGGCTTCATGGAGGGAGACCCAGTACTTC
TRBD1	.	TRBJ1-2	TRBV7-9	CASSVGQGQDYGYTF	TGTGCCAGCAGCGTGGGACAGGGTCAGGACTATGGCTACACCTTC
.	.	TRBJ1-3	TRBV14	CASSQLGGIGNTIYF	TGTGCCAGCAGCCAATTAGGAGGGATTGGAAACACCATATATTTT
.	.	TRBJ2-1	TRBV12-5	CASGMTPGPQGNEQFF	TGTGCTAGTGGTATGACCCCAGGTCCCCAGGGGAATGAGCAGTTCTTC
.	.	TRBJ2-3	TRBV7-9	CAIRTSTDTQYF	TGTGCCATCCGGACTAGCACAGATACGCAGTATTTT
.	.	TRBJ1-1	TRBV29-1	CSVGRENTEAFF	TGCAGCGTTGGCCGGGAGAACACTGAAGCTTTCTTT
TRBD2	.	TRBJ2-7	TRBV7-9	CASSLASGDSSYEQYF	TGTGCCAGCAGCTTAGCGAGCGGGGACTCCTCCTACGAGCAGTACTTC